The clone carrying this T cell receptor (beta chain) was seen a few times. What it binds is not known. This entry is derived from a study of T cell clonality in common variable immunodeficiency. Broader study findings: Shared TCRbeta clones were fewer between CVID subjects than controls.

Control and CVID samples contributed equal amounts of genomic DNA. Using immunoSEQ multiplex PCR, the repertoire was profiled, and TCRdb retains in-frame clones only, with some absent. The repertoire consists of about 52,000 clones, none detected only once. The sequenced sample was peripheral blood mononuclear cells. This clonotype was obtained from a person between 18 and 75 years old in good health.

CDR3 DNA (partial): TGTGCCAGCAGCTTAGTAGGGGAAAATCAGCCC. This codes for CASSLVGENQP. From start to end, the CDR3 is CASSLVGENQPQHF. The V call is TRBV7-9, the J call TRBJ1-5; D possibly corresponds to TRBD1 (5 bases). The DNA ends 3 residues before the CDR3 does, and the rest of the CDR3 is filled in from the germline J gene. This CDR3 is 14 amino acids long. Germline CDR1 and CDR2: SEHNR and FQNEAQ (reference sequence). V lost 1 base, J lost 4 bases, and 8 bases lay in between.